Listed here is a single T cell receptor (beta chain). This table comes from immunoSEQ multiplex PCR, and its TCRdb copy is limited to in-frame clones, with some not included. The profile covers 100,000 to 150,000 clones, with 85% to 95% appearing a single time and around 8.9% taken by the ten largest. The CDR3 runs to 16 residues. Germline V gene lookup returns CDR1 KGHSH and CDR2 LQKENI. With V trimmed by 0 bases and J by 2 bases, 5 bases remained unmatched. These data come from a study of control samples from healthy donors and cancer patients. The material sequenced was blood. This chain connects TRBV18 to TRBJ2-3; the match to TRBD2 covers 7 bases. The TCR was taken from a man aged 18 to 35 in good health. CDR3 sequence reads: CASSPPGGDHTDTQYF. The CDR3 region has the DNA TGTGCCAGCTCACCACCGGGGGGGGACCACACAGATACGCAGTATTTT.